The 10 T cell receptor beta chains below come from one sample, sequenced in a study of T cell responses to AZD1222 COVID-19 vaccine. This table comes from immunoSEQ multiplex PCR, and its TCRdb copy is limited to in-frame clones, with some not included. The profile shows roughly 50,000 clones, around 90% of them singletons. Sequenced material: peripheral blood, taken 28 days after the second AZD1222 dose. All receptors derive from an adult who received the AZD1222 COVID-19 vaccine.

The chain carries TRBV3-1 (or the pseudogene TRBV3-2) and TRBJ1-1; D is uncertain. The CDR3 runs 14 residues. Trimming took off 0 bases at V and 0 bases at J, with 5 bases between the two ends. Germline assignment: CDR1 LGHDT and CDR2 YNNKEL (reference sequence). The CDR3 DNA sequence: TGTGCCAGCAGCCAAGACCAGGTGAACACTGAAGCTTTCTTT. It encodes CASSQDQVNTEAFF.

The chain joins TRBV7-2 to TRBJ2-1, with D perhaps given as TRBD1 or TRBD2 (7 bases each). This CDR3 region has 15 residues. Germline CDR1 SGHTA, CDR2 FQGNSA. The V and J ends lost 2 bases and 5 bases respectively, with 13 bases between them. The CDR3: CASSLQGGHHNEQFF. CDR3 sequence (DNA): TGTGCCAGCAGCTTACAGGGGGGGCACCACAATGAGCAGTTCTTC.

The rearrangement links TRBV6-5 to TRBJ1-2; a possible D gene is TRBD1 (6 bases). V lost 7 bases and J lost 4, with 13 bases in between. This CDR3 contains 13 residues. Germline V gives CDR1 MNHEY, CDR2 SVGAGI. This CDR3 reads CASTPGASYGYTF. The CDR3 DNA sequence: TGTGCCAGCACCCCAGGGGCCAGCTATGGCTACACCTTC.

CDR3 amino acids: CASSFVADTQYF. The CDR3 DNA reads TGTGCCAGCAGCTTTGTGGCAGATACGCAGTATTTT. The V call is TRBV5-6, the J call TRBJ2-3, with unresolved D. This CDR3 is 12 amino acids long. V lost 2 bases and J lost 4, with 5 bases in between. Germline CDR1 reads SGHDT; CDR2 reads YYEEEE.

The J gene is TRBJ1-1, the V gene TRBV27; D possibly corresponds to TRBD1 (5 bases). Germline assignment: CDR1 MNHEY and CDR2 SMNVEV (reference sequence). V lost 3 bases, J lost 0 bases, and 8 bases lay in between. This CDR3 is 14 amino acids long. The CDR3 protein is CASSFGGMNTEAFF. The CDR3 DNA sequence: TGTGCCAGCAGTTTTGGGGGGATGAACACTGAAGCTTTCTTT.

This chain links TRBV10-3 with TRBJ2-3; 9 bases are shared with TRBD2. The trim removed 0 bases at V and 6 bases at J, leaving 4 bases unmatched. Germline lookup yields CDR1 ENHRY and CDR2 SYGVKD. This CDR3 comprises 15 residues. CDR3 coding DNA: TGTGCCATCAGTGAGTCTTTTAGCGGGAGTGATACGCAGTATTTT. It specifies CAISESFSGSDTQYF.

This chain joins TRBV6-5 and TRBJ2-3, with a weak D call TRBD2 (6 bases). Germline loops: CDR1 MNHEY, CDR2 SVGAGI. The CDR3 sequence is 15 residues long. Trimming stripped 6 bases from V and 3 bases from J, with 16 bases between. The CDR3 DNA is TGTGCCAGCAGACTAACCCTGGCGGGGACAGATACGCAGTATTTT. This sequence encodes CASRLTLAGTDTQYF.

The rearrangement joins TRBV6-4 to TRBJ2-1; possible D gene TRBD2, 5 bases. CDR3 length: 16 amino acids. V lost 6 bases and J 4 bases, leaving 19 bases between the germline ends. CDR1 MRHNA and CDR2 SNTAGT come from the germline V gene. This CDR3 is CASRGRGRDWYNEQFF. The CDR3 DNA reads TGTGCCAGCAGGGGGAGAGGTCGAGATTGGTACAATGAGCAGTTCTTC.

This clone was picked up a small number of times. J is TRBJ1-2 and V is TRBV19; 7 bases are a match to TRBD1. V dropped 5 bases and J dropped 2; count of bases not matched to a gene: 11. The CDR3 is 16 amino acids. CDR1 is LNHDA, CDR2 SQIVND, per germline (reference sequence). CDR3 DNA: TGTGCCAGTAGTCACAACCCGGGACAGCAAAACTATGGCTACACCTTC. This codes for CASSHNPGQQNYGYTF. Full variable domain (missing parts from reference TRBV19 and TRBJ1-2): DGGITQSPKYLFRKEGQNVTLSCEQNLNHDAMYWYRQDPGQGLRLIYYSQIVNDFQKGDIAEGYSVSREKKESFPLTVTSAQKNPTAFYLCASSHNPGQQNYGYTFGSGTRLTVV.

The V gene is TRBV20-1, the J gene TRBJ2-3; 11 bases agree with TRBD2. CDR1 and CDR2 from the germline V gene are DFQATT and SNEGSKA (reference sequence). The length of the CDR3 is 11 residues. J gave up 14 bases and V 0 bases, and 1 base lay outside the gene matches. The chain's CDR3 is CSARETSGRYF. The CDR3 coding sequence is TGCAGTGCTAGAGAAACTAGCGGGAGGTATTTT.